The 28 T cell receptor beta chains listed next were all sequenced from one sample in a study of T cells in Graves' hyperthyroidism and ophthalmopathy. Amplification of TCR beta CDR3 regions used RNA as the template. A set of HTBI primers served as the primers for a first-round RT-PCR of the TCR CDR3. TCRdb itself ran the multiplex PCR reads through MiXCR, one entry per CDR3 protein. Among around 300,000 distinct CDR3 sequences listed, about 14% were seen once. The sample comprised blood. The receptors were sampled from a woman aged 25 to 39 with Graves' hyperthyroidism that later progressed to Graves' ophthalmopathy.

This clonotype was counted at least ten times. The rearrangement uses TRBV20-1 and TRBJ2-1; 11 bases agree with TRBD2. The J segment lost 3 bases and the V segment lost 7 bases, leaving 11 bases of the junction unmatched. The CDR3 sequence is 16 residues long. Germline V gives CDR1 DFQATT, CDR2 SNEGSKA (reference sequence). CDR3: CSGFASGRTFYNEQFF. CDR3 DNA sequence: TGCAGTGGGTTCGCTAGCGGGAGGACTTTCTACAATGAGCAGTTCTTC.

This clonotype was observed many times. The V gene is TRBV19, the J gene TRBJ1-2, with D maybe TRBD1 (5 bases). Germline values: CDR1 LNHDA, CDR2 SQIVND (reference sequence). The CDR3 consists of 17 residues. The germline V and J ends were trimmed by 4 bases and 3 bases, with 21 bases remaining between them. CDR3 bases: TGTGCCAGTAGTAGCCCGTTCGGCAGGGAGCTGGACTATGGCTACACCTTC. Translating it yields CASSSPFGRELDYGYTF.

This clonotype was picked up many times. This rearrangement joins TRBV12-3 or TRBV12-4 to TRBJ1-2, with a possible D match to TRBD1 (5 bases). The CDR3 consists of 13 residues. The V end lost 7 bases, the J end lost 4 bases, and 13 bases lay between the germline ends. CDR3 sequence reads: CASTPGGVYGYTF. The CDR3 coding sequence is TGTGCCAGCACCCCCGGAGGGGTCTATGGCTACACCTTC.

A few counts support this clonotype. The chain carries TRBV4-3 and TRBJ2-7; D remains unclear. The CDR3 extends over 14 amino acids. V shed 3 bases and J shed 5 bases, with 14 bases lying between them. The germline V gene has CDR1 LGHNA and CDR2 YSLEER. This chain's CDR3 is CASSQTGGFDEQYF. The CDR3 DNA reads TGCGCCAGCAGCCAGACCGGTGGGTTTGACGAGCAGTACTTC.

This clonotype was recorded at least ten times. The rearrangement uses TRBV6-1 and TRBJ2-7, with D perhaps given as TRBD1 or TRBD2 (5 bases each). The germline gives CDR1 MNHNS, CDR2 SASEGT. V gave up 5 bases and J gave up 3 bases, with 14 bases separating them. The CDR3 covers 14 residues. CDR3 bases: TGTGCCAGCAGTCCTAGGGGAGCAAGCTACGAGCAGTACTTC. Translating it yields CASSPRGASYEQYF.

This clonotype was counted between two and nine times. This may be a read error, as it is one base from a much larger clone. The chain recombines TRBV28 with TRBJ1-4, with TRBD1 as a possible D gene (5 bases). Germline V gene sequence: CDR1 MDHEN, CDR2 SYDVKM. The CDR3 is made up of 15 amino acids. CDR3 protein: CANSSGGVINEKLFF. In DNA form, the CDR3 reads TGTGCCAACAGTTCCGGGGGGGTTATTAATGAAAAACTGTTTTTT.

This chain uses TRBV6-6 with TRBJ2-2; 10 nucleotides line up with TRBD2. The CDR3 consists of 15 residues. Germline V gene lookup returns CDR1 MNHNY and CDR2 SVGAGI (reference sequence). Losses at the gene ends were 2 bases for V and 4 bases for J; bases not matched to a gene: 1. In DNA, the CDR3 is TGTGCCAGCAGTTACGTAGCGGGAGGCACCGGGGAGCTGTTTTTT. Translation gives CASSYVAGGTGELFF.

Ten or more counts support this clonotype. CDR3 DNA: TGTGCCAGCAGCCAGAGACAGGGGGTACCATACAATGAGCAGTTCTTC. Protein product: CASSQRQGVPYNEQFF. The gene calls are TRBV11-2 and TRBJ2-1; 9 bases are a match to TRBD1. This CDR3 contains 16 residues. J gave up 4 bases and V 5 bases, and 9 bases lay outside the gene matches. Germline loops: CDR1 SGHAT, CDR2 FQNNGV.

Only a few counts were recorded for this clonotype. This may be a read error, as it is one base from a much larger clone. This chain uses TRBV30 with TRBJ1-4; 9 bases match TRBD1. This CDR3 spans 13 amino acids. Losses at the gene ends were 5 bases for V and 5 bases for J; bases not matched to a gene: 3. CDR1 and CDR2 (germline): GTSNPN, SVGIG (reference sequence). The CDR3 DNA reads TGTGCCTGGGGTACAGGGGGCAATGAAAAACTGTTTTTT. It translates to CAWGTGGNEKLFF.

This clonotype was observed at least ten times. The gene calls are TRBV4-1 and TRBJ1-1, with unresolved D. Trimming cost V 0 bases and J 1 base, with 9 bases left between them. CDR3 length: 15 residues. The germline CDR1 and CDR2 sequences are MGHRA and YSYEKL. CDR3 region: CASSQEPGENTEAFF. The DNA for the CDR3 is TGCGCCAGCAGCCAAGAACCCGGGGAGAACACTGAAGCTTTCTTT.

This clonotype was seen many times. The genes are TRBV27 and TRBJ2-5; 7 positions agree with TRBD1. Germline V gene data show CDR1 as MNHEY and CDR2 as SMNVEV (reference sequence). With 0 bases clipped from V and 6 bases from J, the junction kept 10 bases outside the gene matches. The CDR3 runs 16 residues. The CDR3 region is CASSLSPATGLKTQYF. In DNA, the CDR3 is TGTGCCAGCAGTTTATCTCCCGCGACAGGGCTGAAGACCCAGTACTTC.

This clonotype was detected many times. V gene TRBV7-2 combines with J gene TRBJ2-7; D ambiguous. This CDR3 region has 12 residues. Germline CDR1 SGHTA, CDR2 FQGNSA. The ends were cut back, 3 bases at V and 5 bases at J, with 8 bases in the middle. The CDR3: CASSFMNHEQYF. The CDR3 region has the DNA TGTGCCAGCAGCTTTATGAACCACGAGCAGTACTTC.

About this clonotype: This clone may be a read error of a much larger clone one base away. The chain recombines TRBV30 with TRBJ2-5, with TRBD2 identical over 10 bases. V shed 2 bases, J shed 5 bases, and the junction held 8 bases outside the gene matches. Germline V gene data show CDR1 as GTSNPN and CDR2 as SVGIG (reference sequence). The CDR3 extends over 15 amino acids. The CDR3 loop reads CAWSSASGSRETQYF. The DNA of the CDR3 is TGTGCCTGGAGTTCGGCTAGCGGGAGCAGGGAGACCCAGTACTTC.

This clonotype was recorded at least ten times. The chain joins TRBV6-2 or TRBV6-3 to TRBJ2-7; 8 bases fit TRBD2. Germline CDR1 and CDR2: MNHEY and SVGEGT. The J segment lost 5 bases and the V segment lost 4 bases, leaving 13 bases of the junction unmatched. The CDR3 has 16 amino acids. The CDR3 is CASSFTSGSRFHEQYF. Here the CDR3 DNA reads TGTGCCAGCAGTTTTACAAGCGGGAGCAGGTTCCACGAGCAGTACTTC.

About this clonotype: A read error may account for a junction end that differs from germline. The gene calls are TRBV6-2 or TRBV6-3 and TRBJ2-7; D is uncertain. CDR1 is MNHEY and CDR2 is SVGEGT in the germline V gene. The CDR3 has 13 amino acids. The CDR3 nucleotides are TGTGCCAGCAGTTCCCGGGCCGTCTACGGGCAGTACTTC. It encodes CASSSRAVYGQYF.

There are a few counts of this clonotype. The chain links TRBV9 to TRBJ1-1; D gene unclear. Trimming removed 7 bases at V and 4 bases at J, with 26 bases between. Germline V gene data show CDR1 as SGDLS and CDR2 as YYNGEE. The CDR3 is made up of 17 amino acids. This CDR3 reads CASSRLDSRQVGTEAFF. The DNA of the CDR3 is TGTGCCAGCTCCAGGTTAGACTCACGCCAAGTTGGCACTGAAGCTTTCTTT.

The J gene is TRBJ1-3, the V gene TRBV29-1; D remains unclear. CDR3 length: 13 amino acids. The ends were cut back, 3 bases at V and 7 bases at J, with 13 bases in the middle. CDR1 is SQVTM, CDR2 ANQGSEA, per germline. As DNA, the CDR3 is TGCAGCGTTGAGCCTTATGGCGGGAACACCATATATTTT. Its protein product is CSVEPYGGNTIYF.

This clonotype has just a few counts. For the CDR3, the DNA is TGTGCCAGCAGCCCCCGGGACAGGCAAAGTCTTGGCTACACCTTC. This encodes CASSPRDRQSLGYTF. The chain recombines TRBV9 with TRBJ1-2; 8 bases match TRBD1. The trim removed 4 bases at V and 7 bases at J, leaving 12 bases unmatched. CDR1 is SGDLS, CDR2 YYNGEE, per germline. The CDR3 is made up of 15 amino acids.

In this sample, this clonotype turned up many times. V usage is TRBV6-2 or TRBV6-3 and J usage is TRBJ2-7; no clear D gene. V lost 5 bases and J 4 bases, leaving 12 bases between the germline ends. CDR1 and CDR2 from the germline V gene are MNHEY and SVGEGT. This CDR3 comprises 13 residues. The CDR3 reads CASSLDTEYEQYF. The CDR3 nucleotides are TGTGCCAGCAGTCTCGACACCGAATACGAGCAGTACTTC.

This clonotype was counted ten times or more. The rearrangement links TRBV6-5 to TRBJ2-7; D not certain. The germline V gene encodes CDR1 MNHEY and CDR2 SVGAGI. Trimming removed 3 bases from V and 0 bases from J, with 9 bases in between. The CDR3 spans 14 residues. In nucleotides, the CDR3 is TGTGCCAGCAGTTATACCCCATCCTCCTACGAGCAGTACTTC. Translating gives CASSYTPSSYEQYF.

This clonotype showed up many times. The J gene is TRBJ2-5, the V gene TRBV28; 7 positions match TRBD2. The CDR3 consists of 16 residues. J gave up 7 bases and V 5 bases, and 16 bases lay outside the gene matches. Germline assignment: CDR1 MDHEN and CDR2 SYDVKM. CDR3 nucleotides: TGTGCCAGCAGTGCAAGCGCGGGAGCACGGGTTCGGACCCAGTACTTC. Amino acid sequence: CASSASAGARVRTQYF.

This clonotype has only a few counts. A much larger clone sits a single nucleotide away, making a read error possible. The CDR3 loop is CASSFRRPQETQCF. The CDR3 coding sequence is TGTGCCAGCAGTTTCAGAAGACCTCAAGAGACCCAGTGCTTC. The genes are TRBV28 and TRBJ2-5, with D unclear. CDR3 length: 14 residues. Germline-derived CDR1 and CDR2 are MDHEN and SYDVKM.

The table lists this clonotype with a few counts. The chain employs TRBV5-1 and TRBJ1-4, with D uncertain. Looked up from germline, CDR1 is SGHRS and CDR2 is YFSETQ. V was clipped by 6 bases and J by 6 bases, with 12 bases between them. CDR3 length: 13 residues. For the CDR3, the DNA is TGCGCCAGCAAGGTCGGGTCTTATGAAAAACTGTTTTTT. It translates to CASKVGSYEKLFF. Full variable domain (missing parts from reference TRBV5-1 and TRBJ1-4): KAGVTQTPRYLIKTRGQQVTLSCSPISGHRSVSWYQQTPGQGLQFLFEYFSETQRNKGNFPGRFSGRQFSNSRSEMNVSTLELGDSALYLCASKVGSYEKLFFGSGTQLSVL.

This chain connects TRBV6-2 or TRBV6-3 to TRBJ2-7, with 8 bases matching TRBD1. After removal of 0 bases from V and 0 bases from J, the junction contained 13 bases not matched to a gene. Germline V gives CDR1 MNHEY, CDR2 SVGEGT. The CDR3 loop spans 19 amino acids. The chain's CDR3 is CASSYSRDRIDPFSYEQYF. CDR3 bases: TGTGCCAGCAGTTACTCGAGGGACAGGATAGACCCCTTCTCCTACGAGCAGTACTTC.

This clonotype was seen repeatedly, ten times or more. This sequence joins TRBV28 and TRBJ1-2, with 11 bases fitting TRBD1. The CDR3 consists of 16 residues. Unmatched junction bases numbered 11, after V lost 3 bases and J lost 8 bases. Germline loops: CDR1 MDHEN, CDR2 SYDVKM. CDR3 DNA: TGTGCCAGCAGTTTGGGGACAGGGGGTCCCATTGGCGGCTACACCTTC. Translation gives CASSLGTGGPIGGYTF.

Comments on this clonotype: This may be a read error: a much more frequent sequence differs by one nucleotide. The chain couples TRBV7-2 to TRBJ2-5; 9 bases match TRBD1. There are 15 residues in the CDR3. CDR1 SGHTA and CDR2 FQGNSA come from the germline V gene. The J segment lost 5 bases and the V segment lost 5 bases, leaving 9 bases of the junction unmatched. CDR3 loop: CTSSQGTGKGETQYF. In DNA, the CDR3 is TGTACCAGCAGCCAAGGGACAGGGAAGGGGGAGACCCAGTACTTC.

The chain carries TRBV19 and TRBJ1-1; TRBD1 matches 8 bases. The CDR3 consists of 15 residues. V lost 5 bases, J lost 4 bases, and 9 bases stayed unmatched. CDR1 is LNHDA and CDR2 is SQIVND in the germline V gene (reference sequence). The CDR3 DNA reads TGTGCCAGTAGTTACCAAGGACAGGGTATCACTGAAGCTTTCTTT. It encodes CASSYQGQGITEAFF.

This clonotype came up a few times. The V gene is TRBV7-9, the J gene TRBJ2-1; 8 bases fit TRBD2. Germline V CDR1 and CDR2: SEHNR, FQNEAQ (reference sequence). The J segment lost 1 base and the V segment lost 5 bases, leaving 10 bases of the junction unmatched. The CDR3 is 17 amino acids. As DNA, the CDR3 is TGTGCCAGCAGCCCCCGGGGGGCGGGAGGTTCCTACAATGAGCAGTTCTTC. Translated, it gives CASSPRGAGGSYNEQFF.